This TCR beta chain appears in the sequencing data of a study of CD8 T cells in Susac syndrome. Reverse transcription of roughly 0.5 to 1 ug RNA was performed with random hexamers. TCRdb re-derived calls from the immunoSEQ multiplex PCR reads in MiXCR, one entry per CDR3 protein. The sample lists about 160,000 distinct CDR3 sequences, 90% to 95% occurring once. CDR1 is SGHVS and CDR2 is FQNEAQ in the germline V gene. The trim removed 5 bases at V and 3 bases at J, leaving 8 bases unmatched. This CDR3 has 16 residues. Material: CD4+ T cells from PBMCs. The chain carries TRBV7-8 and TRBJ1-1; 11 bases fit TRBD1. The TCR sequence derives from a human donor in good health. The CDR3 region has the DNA TGTGCCAGCAGCCCGCGGACAGGGGGCGCCTACACTGAAGCTTTCTTT. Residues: CASSPRTGGAYTEAFF.